Detailed here is one T cell receptor (beta chain). TCRbeta library construction was performed incorporating unique molecular identifiers. One entry per CDR3 protein results from TCRdb running MiXCR on the PCR reads. The data show 360,000 or so distinct CDR3 sequences, around 21% seen once. The CDR3 has 16 amino acids. J was trimmed by 2 bases and V by 4 bases; bases with no gene match: 5. Germline V CDR1 and CDR2: SGHVS, FQNEAQ. This sample was taken from a study of T-cell reconstitution after alpha-beta-depleted transplantation in children. This clonotype originated in a human donor who donated a stem cell graft to a child with acute myeloid leukemia. The chain links TRBV7-8 to TRBJ2-3; 11 nucleotides agree with TRBD2. Sample: PBMCs from the stem cell graft donor, taken from the stem cell graft. Here the CDR3 reads CASSYLTSGNTDTQYF. The CDR3 nucleotides are TGTGCCAGCAGCTACCTGACTAGCGGGAACACAGATACGCAGTATTTT.